This is a list of T cell receptor beta chains from one sample in a study of OX40 agonist ivuxolimab in advanced cancers. Here immunoSEQ multiplex PCR was the method, and the copy in TCRdb shows in-frame clones only, minus some. Found here are around 63,000 clones, 70% to 90% of them singletons; the top ten hold over 0.25%. The sequencing here drew on CD4+ or CD8+ T cells sorted from blood, taken in a trial of the OX40 agonist ivuxolimab. Receptors were obtained from an adult with an advanced solid tumor such as melanoma, head and neck, liver or kidney cancer. CDR3s include the opening cysteine and the closing phenylalanine or tryptophan. A D gene is named only where the DNA matches it firmly. Only part of the rows carry a size: once, few, many, or a class if the clone is expanded.

clone size,J gene,D gene,V gene,CDR3 DNA,CDR3 protein
.,TRBJ2-3,TRBD1,TRBV5-1,TGCGCCACTCGTCGTGGGGACAGACTCACAGATACGCAGTATTTT,CATRRGDRLTDTQYF
few,TRBJ2-7,TRBD2,TRBV13,TGTGCCAGCAGCTTAGGCCGCCGGTCGCTGGCGGGAGGTGAGACCTACGAGCAGTACTTC,CASSLGRRSLAGGETYEQYF
.,TRBJ1-1,.,TRBV5-4,TGTGCCAGCAGCAAACGACCGACGAACCCCATGAACACTGAAGCTTTCTTT,CASSKRPTNPMNTEAFF
.,TRBJ2-3,.,TRBV28,TGTGCCAGCAGTTTATCCCCAGGGTCTAGCACAGATACGCAGTATTTT,CASSLSPGSSTDTQYF
.,TRBJ1-5,.,TRBV6-6,TGTGCCAGCAGTTACTCGGTGGCATATAGCAATCAGCCCCAGCATTTT,CASSYSVAYSNQPQHF
.,TRBJ2-2,.,TRBV7-9,TGTGCCAGCCACCGACCAGGGACGGACACCGGGGAGCTGTTTTTT,CASHRPGTDTGELFF
.,TRBJ2-7,.,TRBV19,TGTGCCAGTAGTCCCCTGGGCCAAGGGGCCGACTACGAGCAGTACTTC,CASSPLGQGADYEQYF
once,TRBJ2-2,TRBD1,TRBV29-1,TGCAGCGTTGAAGGCAGGGGACAGGGATCCCCCGGGGAGCTGTTTTTT,CSVEGRGQGSPGELFF
.,TRBJ2-1,TRBD2,TRBV6-5,TGTGCCAGCAGTTACATGCGCGGGAGGGCCCTTGAGCAGTTCTTC,CASSYMRGRALEQFF
.,TRBJ2-1,.,TRBV7-6,TGTGCCAGCAGCTTAGCGGAGACAGTCTTTTACTCCTACAATGAGCAGTTCTTC,CASSLAETVFYSYNEQFF
once,TRBJ2-1,.,TRBV7-8,TGTGCCAGCAGCCCCCGGGAACCTGAGCAGTTCTTC,CASSPREPEQFF
.,TRBJ2-7,TRBD1,TRBV19,TGTGCCAGCCAGGGGACAGGAGGCTTCTACGAGCAGTACTTC,CASQGTGGFYEQYF
once,TRBJ2-5,.,TRBV5-1,TGCGCCAGCAGCTGGAGGACAGCCGAAGAGACCCAGTACTTC,CASSWRTAEETQYF
.,TRBJ2-1,TRBD2,TRBV4-1,TGCGCCAGCAGCCAAATACTAGCGACCAAAAACAATGAGCAGTTCTTC,CASSQILATKNNEQFF
.,TRBJ2-1,TRBD2,TRBV11-2,TGTGCCAGCAGGCAAAGCTCCGGGACTAGTAAGTTTGCTGAGCAGTTCTTC,CASRQSSGTSKFAEQFF
.,TRBJ2-3,TRBD1,TRBV7-9,TGTGCCAGCAGCCGGACAGGGGTTACAGATACGCAGTATTTT,CASSRTGVTDTQYF
.,TRBJ2-1,.,TRBV7-8,TGTGCCAGCAGCTTAGAGGACCTCAGGGGCTACTCCTACAATGAGCAGTTCTTC,CASSLEDLRGYSYNEQFF
.,TRBJ2-5,TRBD2,TRBV5-1,TGCGCCAGCAGCTTGGGACTAGCCAAAGCTGCCCAGTACTTC,CASSLGLAKAAQYF
.,TRBJ2-7,TRBD2,TRBV7-2,TGTGCCAGCAGCTTAGAACTACTAGCGGGATCCTACGAGCAGTACTTC,CASSLELLAGSYEQYF
.,TRBJ2-3,.,TRBV25-1,TGTGCCAGCAGTGATCCGGTTCGGGCTACGGATACGCAGTATTTT,CASSDPVRATDTQYF
.,TRBJ2-7,TRBD2,TRBV25-1,TGTGCCAGCCGAGGCTTCCTAGCGGGGGCTGTCGAGCAGTACTTC,CASRGFLAGAVEQYF
once,TRBJ1-4,.,TRBV7-2,TGTGCCAGCAGCTTAGATGTAGCCGTTGGGAATGAAAAACTGTTTTTT,CASSLDVAVGNEKLFF
.,TRBJ2-3,TRBD2,TRBV5-5,TGTGCCAGCACCATACTAGCGGGATCTAGCACAGATACGCAGTATTTT,CASTILAGSSTDTQYF
.,TRBJ2-3,.,TRBV6-9,TGTGCCAGCAGTTACGCGGCAGCGGGCTTAGATACGCAGTATTTT,CASSYAAAGLDTQYF
.,TRBJ2-1,TRBD2,TRBV5-5,TGTGCCAGCATGGCGGGAGAACTCCACTACTCCTACAATGAGCAGTTCTTC,CASMAGELHYSYNEQFF
.,TRBJ2-5,.,TRBV6-1,TGTGCCAGCAGTCCATCGCCACTTGACGGGGAGACCCAGTACTTC,CASSPSPLDGETQYF
.,TRBJ1-3,.,TRBV10-3,TGTGCCATCAGTTCAGAGGGAAACACCATATATTTT,CAISSEGNTIYF
.,TRBJ1-3,TRBD1,TRBV5-4,TGTGCCAGCAGCCGTCAGGGACAGGGGCTTGGAAACACCATATATTTT,CASSRQGQGLGNTIYF